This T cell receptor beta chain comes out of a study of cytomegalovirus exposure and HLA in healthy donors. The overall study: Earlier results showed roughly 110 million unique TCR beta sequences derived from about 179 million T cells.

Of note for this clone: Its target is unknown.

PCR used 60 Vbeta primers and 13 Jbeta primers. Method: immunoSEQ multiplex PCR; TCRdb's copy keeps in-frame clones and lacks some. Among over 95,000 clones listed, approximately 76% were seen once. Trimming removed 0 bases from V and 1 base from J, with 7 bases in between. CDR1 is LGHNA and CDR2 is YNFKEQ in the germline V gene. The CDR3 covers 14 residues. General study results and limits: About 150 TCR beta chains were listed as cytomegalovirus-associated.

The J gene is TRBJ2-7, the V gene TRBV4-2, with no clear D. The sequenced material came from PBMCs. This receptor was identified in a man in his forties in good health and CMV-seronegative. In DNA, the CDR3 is TGTGCCAGCAGCCAAGACTCCAGGTCCTACGAGCAGTACTTC. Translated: CASSQDSRSYEQYF.